Presented here are 16 T cell receptor beta chains from one specimen sequenced in a study of blood T cell repertoires in COVID-19. Generated by immunoSEQ multiplex PCR, the TCRdb table keeps only in-frame clones and is missing some. Of 95,000 to 110,000 clones in the sample, approximately 87% were seen once. The specimen was peripheral blood. These receptors all come from a human donor in a cohort sampled during active or convalescent COVID-19.

The chain recombines TRBV3-1 (or the pseudogene TRBV3-2) with TRBJ1-6, with D possibly TRBD1 on 6 matching bases. The ends were cut back, 5 bases at V and 9 bases at J, with 14 bases in the middle. From germline, CDR1 is LGHDT and CDR2 YNNKEL (reference sequence). The CDR3 has 14 amino acids. The CDR3 region is CASSARQAGSPLHF. CDR3 coding DNA: TGTGCCAGCAGCGCCAGACAGGCGGGTTCACCCCTCCACTTT.

The V and J genes are TRBV19 and TRBJ2-3; D may be TRBD1 (6 bases). V was clipped by 3 bases and J by 1 base, with 14 bases between them. CDR3 length equals 16 residues. Looked up from germline, CDR1 is LNHDA and CDR2 is SQIVND (reference sequence). CDR3 nucleotide sequence: TGTGCCAGTAGTATCAAACAGGGAGTCGGCACAGATACGCAGTATTTT. It is translated as CASSIKQGVGTDTQYF.

This clone was counted a single time. CDR3 in amino acids: CASSKTGTFGSPLHF. As DNA, the CDR3 is TGTGCCAGCAGTAAGACAGGGACCTTTGGGTCACCCCTCCACTTT. The rearrangement joins TRBV2 to TRBJ1-6; 7 bases are shared with TRBD1. V gave up 5 bases and J gave up 10 bases; unmatched junction bases: 11. From germline, CDR1 is SNHLY and CDR2 FYNNEI. CDR3 length equals 15 residues.

The rearrangement joins TRBV3-1 (or the pseudogene TRBV3-2) to TRBJ2-2; a weak D match, TRBD2 (5 bases). The germline V and J ends were trimmed by 4 bases and 3 bases, with 9 bases remaining between them. In germline, CDR1 is LGHDT, CDR2 YNNKEL (reference sequence). The CDR3 spans 14 residues. CDR3 residues: CASSRYGDTGELFF. The DNA for the CDR3 is TGTGCCAGCAGCCGCTACGGGGACACCGGGGAGCTGTTTTTT.

V is TRBV5-6 and J is TRBJ1-5; D is ambiguous. The CDR3 is 13 amino acids. CDR1 is SGHDT and CDR2 is YYEEEE in the germline V gene. The V gene lost 4 bases and the J gene lost 1 base, with 6 bases spanning the gap. The CDR3 nucleotides are TGTGCCAGCAGCCCCGGGAGCAATCAGCCCCAGCATTTT. It encodes CASSPGSNQPQHF.

V usage is TRBV3-1 (or the pseudogene TRBV3-2) and J usage is TRBJ2-2, with D possibly matching TRBD2 (5 bases). Germline loops: CDR1 LGHDT, CDR2 YNNKEL (reference sequence). This CDR3 comprises 18 residues. V dropped 0 bases and J dropped 4 bases, with 18 bases sitting between them. This CDR3 is CASSQDDRGTRGTGELFF. CDR3 in DNA: TGTGCCAGCAGCCAAGATGACCGTGGAACCCGGGGCACCGGGGAGCTGTTTTTT.

CDR3 sequence reads: CASSFDRESNQPQHF. CDR3 coding DNA: TGCGCCAGCAGCTTTGACAGGGAAAGCAATCAGCCCCAGCATTTT. The gene calls are TRBV5-1 and TRBJ1-5; 7 bases line up with TRBD1. The CDR3 is made up of 15 amino acids. J lost 1 base, V lost 2 bases, and 3 bases had no gene match. Germline lookup yields CDR1 SGHRS and CDR2 YFSETQ.

This clone showed up just once. The chain joins TRBV27 to TRBJ2-7; 8 bases are a match to TRBD1. The CDR3 length is 14 residues. J was trimmed by 2 bases and V by 5 bases; bases with no gene match: 5. In germline, CDR1 is MNHEY, CDR2 SMNVEV (reference sequence). As DNA, the CDR3 is TGTGCCAGCAGTCAGGGGGCGCTAGCCTACGAGCAGTACTTC. Protein sequence: CASSQGALAYEQYF.

V usage is TRBV4-2 and J usage is TRBJ1-6, with a tentative D call TRBD1 (5 bases). From germline, CDR1 is LGHNA and CDR2 YNFKEQ. Trimming removed 8 bases from V and 8 bases from J, with 16 bases in between. The CDR3 sequence is 14 residues long. The DNA for the CDR3 is TGTGCCAGCGGCAAAGGGAGGGGTGATTCACCCCTCCACTTT. This translates into CASGKGRGDSPLHF.

The genes are TRBV7-7 and TRBJ2-1, with D possibly TRBD2 on 6 matching bases. The V end was cut by 1 base, the J end by 10 bases, with 11 bases between. CDR3 size: 13 residues. Germline lookup yields CDR1 SSHAT and CDR2 FNYEAQ (reference sequence). The CDR3 region has the DNA TGTGCCAGCAGCTTAGTGGTGGGGGGAGAGCAGTTCTTC. Encoded protein: CASSLVVGGEQFF.

The V gene is TRBV5-1, the J gene TRBJ2-7, with no clear D. The CDR3 is 14 residues long. V was clipped by 4 bases and J by 5 bases, with 16 bases between them. Per germline, CDR1 SGHRS and CDR2 YFSETQ. CDR3 bases: TGCGCCAGCAGCGCCCGGGTTCCTGCCGACGAGCAGTACTTC. Translating it yields CASSARVPADEQYF.

The chain joins TRBV6-2 or TRBV6-3 to TRBJ1-3; D is unclear. V lost 6 bases, J lost 5 bases, and 14 bases lay in between. There are 14 residues in the CDR3. Germline CDR1 and CDR2: MNHEY and SVGEGT. DNA for the CDR3: TGTGCCAGCAGCTCCGACAAGAGCAGAAACACCATATATTTT. Its translation: CASSSDKSRNTIYF.

The gene calls are TRBV4-3 and TRBJ2-1, with TRBD1 identical over 7 bases. This CDR3 is built from 17 residues. Trimming cost V 0 bases and J 4 bases; bases outside gene matches: 9. Germline-derived CDR1 and CDR2 are LGHNA and YSLEER. The CDR3 DNA follows: TGCGCCAGCAGCCAAGATCCCGCCGGGACAGAGTACAATGAGCAGTTCTTC. This gives the protein CASSQDPAGTEYNEQFF.

The rearrangement links TRBV28 to TRBJ2-7, with TRBD1 matching 9 bases. There are 15 residues in the CDR3. J lost 0 bases, V lost 6 bases, and 6 bases had no gene match. Germline V gene sequence: CDR1 MDHEN, CDR2 SYDVKM. CDR3 DNA: TGTGCCAGCAGATCCGACAGGGGGAGCTCCTACGAGCAGTACTTC. Protein sequence: CASRSDRGSSYEQYF.

CDR3 residues: CASSLAVGRDYEQYF. The DNA of the CDR3 is TGTGCCAGCAGCTTAGCTGTGGGGAGGGATTACGAGCAGTACTTC. The chain links TRBV7-2 to TRBJ2-7, with 7 bases lining up with TRBD2. Germline CDR1 reads SGHTA; CDR2 reads FQGNSA. Trimming at V came to 0 bases and at J to 4 bases, leaving 6 bases not matched to a gene. This CDR3 spans 15 amino acids.

In its sample, this clone was seen once. A junction boundary mismatches the germline segment, possibly from a read error. This sequence joins TRBV5-8 and TRBJ2-7; possible D gene TRBD2, 5 bases. The CDR3 spans 15 residues. Germline CDR1 SGHTS, CDR2 YDEGEE. The CDR3 reads CASSLVPDFSYEQYF. CDR3 nucleotides: TGTGCCAGCAGCTTAGTCCCGGACTTCTCCTATGAGCAGTACTTC.